What follows are 9 T cell receptor beta chains derived from one specimen sequenced in a study of regulatory T cells in long-lasting Graves disease. Sample time point: persistent/refractory GD, antithyroid drugs over 5 years with positive TRAb. Scientists built the TCR library using RNA that was extracted from PBMCs. Building the TCR beta libraries relied on iRepertoire HTBI primers, and CDR3 regions underwent Arm-PCR. TCRdb recomputed calls from the multiplex PCR reads with MiXCR, one row per CDR3 protein. The table records 650,000 to 850,000 distinct CDR3 sequences, 25% to 35% of them present only once. The sequencing here drew on peripheral blood mononuclear cells (PBMCs), taken when the disease was refractory, from a patient treated with antithyroid drugs. These receptors were taken from a female donor with Graves disease.

This clonotype was counted many times. The chain joins TRBV6-2 or TRBV6-3 to TRBJ1-1; D not resolved. The CDR3 covers 13 residues. Trimming shortened V by 2 bases and J by 0 bases, and 4 bases separated the two germline ends. The germline gives CDR1 MNHEY, CDR2 SVGEGT. The CDR3 DNA sequence: TGTGCCAGCAGTTACAATTTGAACACTGAAGCTTTCTTT. Amino acid sequence: CASSYNLNTEAFF.

This chain joins TRBV5-1 and TRBJ1-6; TRBD1 aligns across 12 bases. V shed 2 bases, J shed 7 bases, and the junction held 4 bases outside the gene matches. From germline, CDR1 is SGHRS and CDR2 YFSETQ. CDR3 length: 16 amino acids. The CDR3: CASSFGTGGRNSPLHF. The CDR3 nucleotides read TGCGCCAGCAGCTTCGGGACAGGGGGCAGGAATTCACCCCTCCACTTT.

This clonotype was observed at least ten times. This rearrangement joins TRBV2 to TRBJ1-1, with 7 bases that match TRBD1. This CDR3 contains 12 residues. Germline loops: CDR1 SNHLY, CDR2 FYNNEI. V lost 10 bases and J lost 4; bases outside the gene matches: 6. The CDR3 loop reads CATRGGGTEAFF. Here the CDR3 DNA reads TGTGCCACCAGGGGGGGAGGCACTGAAGCTTTCTTT. The full variable domain, its missing parts supplied by reference TRBV2 and TRBJ1-1, is EPEVTQTPSHQVTQMGQEVILRCVPISNHLYFYWYRQILGQKVEFLVSFYNNEISEKSEIFDDQFSVERPDGSNFTLKIRSTKLEDSAMYFCATRGGGTEAFFGQGTRLTVV.

This clonotype has more than one count but fewer than ten. The rearrangement uses TRBV28 and TRBJ1-2; D call uncertain. With 2 bases removed from V and 5 bases from J, the gap between germline ends came to 9 bases. The length of the CDR3 is 13 residues. The germline CDR1 and CDR2 sequences are MDHEN and SYDVKM. CDR3 protein: CASSLSQPYGYTF. In DNA, the CDR3 is TGTGCCAGCAGTTTAAGCCAGCCTTATGGCTACACCTTC.

Regarding this clonotype: This is likely an artifact of a read error, given a far larger clone one base away. The CDR3 protein is CAVSYEQYF. CDR3 in DNA: TGTGCCGTCTCCTACGAGCAGTACTTC. The rearrangement joins TRBV6-8 to TRBJ2-7, with D unclear. The CDR3 runs to 9 residues. Looked up from germline, CDR1 is MNHGY and CDR2 is SAAAGT. V was pared by 11 bases and J by 0 bases, with 2 bases between.

V and J are TRBV6-5 and TRBJ1-5; 11 nucleotides align to TRBD1. The germline gives CDR1 MNHEY, CDR2 SVGAGI. The V and J ends lost 0 bases and 6 bases, in that order; junction bases with no gene match: 4. The CDR3 runs 16 residues. The CDR3 protein is CASSYSRTGGSQPQHF. In DNA, the CDR3 is TGTGCCAGCAGTTACTCGAGGACAGGGGGCTCTCAGCCCCAGCATTTT.

The gene calls are TRBV29-1 and TRBJ1-1; a weak D match, TRBD1 (6 bases). Germline CDR1 reads SQVTM; CDR2 reads ANQGSEA. The CDR3 runs to 14 residues. Trimming stripped 0 bases from V and 3 bases from J, with 11 bases between. The CDR3 nucleotides read TGCAGCGTTGAAGAACAGACAGGTTACACTGAAGCTTTCTTT. Amino acids: CSVEEQTGYTEAFF.

This chain uses TRBV30 with TRBJ2-5, with TRBD1 matching over 8 bases. J lost 4 bases, V lost 0 bases, and 7 bases had no gene match. This CDR3 comprises 15 residues. The germline CDR1 and CDR2 sequences are GTSNPN and SVGIG (reference sequence). CDR3 bases: TGTGCCTGGAGTGTAACAGGGGGATGGTTAGAGACCCAGTACTTC. Protein product: CAWSVTGGWLETQYF.

The chain couples TRBV5-1 to TRBJ1-2, with 7 nucleotides matching TRBD1. V was clipped by 4 bases and J by 4 bases; unmatched bases: 7. The V gene's germline CDR1 is SGHRS and CDR2 YFSETQ. This CDR3 has 14 amino acids. The CDR3 reads CASSLGQAGYGYTF. CDR3 DNA: TGCGCCAGCAGCCTCGGACAGGCCGGCTATGGCTACACCTTC.